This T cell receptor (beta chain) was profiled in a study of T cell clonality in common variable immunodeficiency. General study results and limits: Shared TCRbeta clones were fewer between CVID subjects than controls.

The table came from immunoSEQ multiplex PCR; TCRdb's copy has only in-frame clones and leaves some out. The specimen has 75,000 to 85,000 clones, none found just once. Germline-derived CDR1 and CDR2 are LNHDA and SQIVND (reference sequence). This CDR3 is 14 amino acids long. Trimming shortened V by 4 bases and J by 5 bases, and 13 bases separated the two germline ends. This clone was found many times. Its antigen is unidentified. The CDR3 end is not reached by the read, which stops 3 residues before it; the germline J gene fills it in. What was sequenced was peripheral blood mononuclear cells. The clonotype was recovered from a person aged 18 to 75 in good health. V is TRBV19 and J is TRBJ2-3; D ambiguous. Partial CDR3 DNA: TGTGCCAGTAGTAAAAACCCAGTTCTAGATACG. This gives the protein CASSKNPVLDT. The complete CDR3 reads CASSKNPVLDTQYF. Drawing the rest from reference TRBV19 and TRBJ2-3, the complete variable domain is DGGITQSPKYLFRKEGQNVTLSCEQNLNHDAMYWYRQDPGQGLRLIYYSQIVNDFQKGDIAEGYSVSREKKESFPLTVTSAQKNPTAFYLCASSKNPVLDTQYFGPGTRLTVL.